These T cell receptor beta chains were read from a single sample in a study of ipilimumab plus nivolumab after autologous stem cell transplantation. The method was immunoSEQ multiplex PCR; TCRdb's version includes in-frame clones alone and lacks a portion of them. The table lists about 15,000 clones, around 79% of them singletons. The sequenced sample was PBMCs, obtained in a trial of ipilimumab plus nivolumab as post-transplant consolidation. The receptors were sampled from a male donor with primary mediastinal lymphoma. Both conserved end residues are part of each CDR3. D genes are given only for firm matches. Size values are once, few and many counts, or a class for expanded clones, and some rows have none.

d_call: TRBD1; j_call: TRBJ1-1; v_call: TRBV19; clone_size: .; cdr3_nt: TGTGCCAGTAGTATAGAAGGGACAGGGGGTCCCACTGAAGCTTTCTTT; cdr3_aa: CASSIEGTGGPTEAFF
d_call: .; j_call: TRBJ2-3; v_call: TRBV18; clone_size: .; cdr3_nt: TGTGCCAGCTCACCGGCGGGCCAGGGGAAAGATACGCAGTATTTT; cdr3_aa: CASSPAGQGKDTQYF
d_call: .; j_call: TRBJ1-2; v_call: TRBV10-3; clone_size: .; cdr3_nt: TGTGCCATCAGTGAGTCGGGGCAGGAGGGCTACACCTTC; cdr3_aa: CAISESGQEGYTF
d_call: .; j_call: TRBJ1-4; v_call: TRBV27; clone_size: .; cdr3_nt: TGTGCCAGCAGCCCGACCTTTTCCAATGAAAAACTGTTTTTT; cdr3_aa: CASSPTFSNEKLFF
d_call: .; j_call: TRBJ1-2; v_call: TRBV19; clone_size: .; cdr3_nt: TGTGCCAGTAGTATAATAGGACAGCAAGCCTATGGCTACACCTTC; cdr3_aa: CASSIIGQQAYGYTF
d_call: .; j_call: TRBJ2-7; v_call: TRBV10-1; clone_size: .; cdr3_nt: TGCGCCAGCAGTGAAGCAGGCAGCTCCTACGAGCAGTACTTC; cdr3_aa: CASSEAGSSYEQYF
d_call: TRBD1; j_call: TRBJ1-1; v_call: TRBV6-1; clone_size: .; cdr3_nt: TGTGCCAGCAGGGGACAGGGTAGGAAGACTGAAGCTTTCTTT; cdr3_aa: CASRGQGRKTEAFF
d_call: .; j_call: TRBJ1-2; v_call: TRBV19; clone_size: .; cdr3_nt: TGTGCCAGTAGTATTTTCCAATCGAAGCTGGGATATGGCTACACCTTC; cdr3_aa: CASSIFQSKLGYGYTF
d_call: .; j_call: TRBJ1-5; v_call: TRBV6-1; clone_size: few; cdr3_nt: TGTGCCAGCGCAGAAACTTGGGGCAATCAGCCCCAGCATTTT; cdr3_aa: CASAETWGNQPQHF
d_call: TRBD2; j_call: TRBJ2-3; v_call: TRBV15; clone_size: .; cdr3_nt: TGTGCCACCAGCAGTGAAAGCGCCGTCGAGCGGGGGTACTATACGCAGTATTTT; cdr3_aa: CATSSESAVERGYYTQYF
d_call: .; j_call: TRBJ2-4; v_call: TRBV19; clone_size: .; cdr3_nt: TGTGCCAGTAGTATCTCGCGGGGGCTAGCCAAAAACATTCAGTACTTC; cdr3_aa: CASSISRGLAKNIQYF
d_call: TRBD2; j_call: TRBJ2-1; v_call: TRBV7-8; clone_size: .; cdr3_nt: TGTGCCAGTACTGGACTAGCGGGCACCAATGAGCAGTTCTTC; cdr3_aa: CASTGLAGTNEQFF
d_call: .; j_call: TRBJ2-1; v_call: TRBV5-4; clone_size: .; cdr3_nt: TGTGCCAGCAGCCCCACGGGACGGGAGATAGACAATGAGCAGTTCTTC; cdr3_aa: CASSPTGREIDNEQFF
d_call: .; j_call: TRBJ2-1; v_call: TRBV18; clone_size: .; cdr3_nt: TGTGCCAGCTCACCAACGGAGATTGGGTACAATGAGCAGTTCTTC; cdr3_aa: CASSPTEIGYNEQFF
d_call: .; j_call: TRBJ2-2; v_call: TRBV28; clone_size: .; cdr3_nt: TGTGCCAGCAGTTTTAGTACGGCCAGGGGGAACACCGGGGAGCTGTTTTTT; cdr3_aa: CASSFSTARGNTGELFF
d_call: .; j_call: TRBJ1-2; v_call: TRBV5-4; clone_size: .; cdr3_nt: TGTGCCAGCAGCTTGGGGCGGGGAGGCTACACCTTC; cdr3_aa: CASSLGRGGYTF
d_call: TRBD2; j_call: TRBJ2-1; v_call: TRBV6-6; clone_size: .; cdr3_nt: TGTGCCAGCAGTTACGGAGAACTAGCGGTTAATGAGCAATTCTTC; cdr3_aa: CASSYGELAVNEQFF
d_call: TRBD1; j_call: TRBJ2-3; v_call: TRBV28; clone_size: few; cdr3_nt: TGTGCCAGCAGTTCGACAGGGTCGGGCTCAGATACGCAGTATTTT; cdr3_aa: CASSSTGSGSDTQYF
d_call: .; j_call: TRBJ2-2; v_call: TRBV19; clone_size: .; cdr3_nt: TGTGCCAGTAGTATAGTGAACACCGGGGAGCTGTTTTTT; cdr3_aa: CASSIVNTGELFF
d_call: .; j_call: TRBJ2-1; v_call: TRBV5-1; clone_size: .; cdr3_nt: TGCGCCAGCAGCTTGACGACCGGCTCCTACAATGAGCAGTTCTTC; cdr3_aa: CASSLTTGSYNEQFF
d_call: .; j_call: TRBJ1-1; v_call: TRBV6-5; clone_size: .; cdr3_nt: TGTGCCAGCAGGGTGTGGGGACACCTGAACACTGAAGCTTTCTTT; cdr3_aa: CASRVWGHLNTEAFF
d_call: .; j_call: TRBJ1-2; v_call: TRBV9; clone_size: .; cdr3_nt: TGTGCCAGCAGCGACCTCGGCGGGGGCGGCTACACCTTC; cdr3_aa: CASSDLGGGGYTF
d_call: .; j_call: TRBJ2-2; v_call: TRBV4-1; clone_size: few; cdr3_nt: TGCGCCAGCAGCCGGCCTAACACCGGGGAGCTGTTTTTT; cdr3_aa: CASSRPNTGELFF
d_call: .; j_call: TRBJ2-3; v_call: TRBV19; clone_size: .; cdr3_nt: TGTGCCAGTAGCCCTCCTGCCCCTACCACAGATACGCAGTATTTT; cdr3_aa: CASSPPAPTTDTQYF
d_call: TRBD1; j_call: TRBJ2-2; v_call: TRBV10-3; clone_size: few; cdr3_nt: TGTGCCATCATTTGGACGGGACAGGGTGGCACCGGGGAGCTGTTTTTT; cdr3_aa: CAIIWTGQGGTGELFF
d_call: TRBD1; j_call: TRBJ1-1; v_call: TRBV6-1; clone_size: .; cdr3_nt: TGTGCCAGCAGTCGACAGGGTTACACTGAAGCTTTCTTT; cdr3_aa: CASSRQGYTEAFF
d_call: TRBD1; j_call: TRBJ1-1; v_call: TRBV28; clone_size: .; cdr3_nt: TGTGCCAGCGGGGTCCCGGGACAGGGGTTGGACACTGAAGCTTTCTTT; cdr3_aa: CASGVPGQGLDTEAFF
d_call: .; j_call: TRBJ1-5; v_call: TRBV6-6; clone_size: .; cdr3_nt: TGTGCCAGCAGTTTCTCGCAGGGAGAACAGCCCCAGCATTTT; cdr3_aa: CASSFSQGEQPQHF
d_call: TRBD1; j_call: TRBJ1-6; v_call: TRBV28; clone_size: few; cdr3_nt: TGTGCCAGCAGTTCGGGACAGAATTCACCCCTCCACTTT; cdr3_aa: CASSSGQNSPLHF
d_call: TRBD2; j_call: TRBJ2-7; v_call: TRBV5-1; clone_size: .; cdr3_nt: TGCGCCAGCAGCTTGGCCGGGGGGTTCTCCTACGAGCAGTACTTC; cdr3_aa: CASSLAGGFSYEQYF
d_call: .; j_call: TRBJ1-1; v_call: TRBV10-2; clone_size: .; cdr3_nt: TGCGCCACAGGGAACAGGAGGAACACTGAAGCTTTCTTT; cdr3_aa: CATGNRRNTEAFF
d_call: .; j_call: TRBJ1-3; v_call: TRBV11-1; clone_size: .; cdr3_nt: TGTGCCAGCAGCCAAGTGGCCTCTGGAAACACCATATATTTT; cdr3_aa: CASSQVASGNTIYF
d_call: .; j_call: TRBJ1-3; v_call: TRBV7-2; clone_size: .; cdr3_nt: TGTGCCAGCAGCTTAGACAGAGCTGGAAACACCATATATTTT; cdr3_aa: CASSLDRAGNTIYF
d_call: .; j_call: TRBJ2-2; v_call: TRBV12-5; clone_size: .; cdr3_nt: TGTGCTAGTGGTTTTAGCGCCGGGAACACCGGGGAGCTGTTTTTT; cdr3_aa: CASGFSAGNTGELFF
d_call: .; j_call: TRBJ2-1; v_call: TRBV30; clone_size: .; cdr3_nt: TGTGCCTGGACTCGGGCCAGGGTCGGGGAGCAGTTCTTC; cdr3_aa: CAWTRARVGEQFF
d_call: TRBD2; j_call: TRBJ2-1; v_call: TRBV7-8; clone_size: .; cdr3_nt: TGTGCCAGCAGCCCGAGGACTAGCGGGAGTAATGAGCAGTTCTTC; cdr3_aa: CASSPRTSGSNEQFF
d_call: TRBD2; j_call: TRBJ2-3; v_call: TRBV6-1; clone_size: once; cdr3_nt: TGTGCCAGCAGTCGACTAGCGGGGGGCCCAGATACGCAGTATTTT; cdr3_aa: CASSRLAGGPDTQYF
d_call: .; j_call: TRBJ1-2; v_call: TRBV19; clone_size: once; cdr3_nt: TGTGCCAGTAGTATATCGTACGGACACTATGGCTACACCTTC; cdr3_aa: CASSISYGHYGYTF
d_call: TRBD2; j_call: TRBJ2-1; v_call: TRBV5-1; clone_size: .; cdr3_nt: TGCGCCAGCAGACCGACTAGCGGGGGGACCCACTACAATGAGCAGTTCTTC; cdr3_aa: CASRPTSGGTHYNEQFF
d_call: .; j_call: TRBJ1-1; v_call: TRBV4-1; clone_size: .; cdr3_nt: TGCGCCAGCAGCCAAGTCACGGCAGACACTGAAGCTTTCTTT; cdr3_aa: CASSQVTADTEAFF
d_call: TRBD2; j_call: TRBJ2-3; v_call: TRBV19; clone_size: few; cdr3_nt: TGTGCCAGTAGTATAGGTTTTAGCGGGCCTGGGACAGATACGCAGTATTTT; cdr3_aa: CASSIGFSGPGTDTQYF
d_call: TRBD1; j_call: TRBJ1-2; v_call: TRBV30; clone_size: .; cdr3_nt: TGTGCCTGGAGTACACAGGGGAACTATGGCTACACCTTC; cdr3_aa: CAWSTQGNYGYTF
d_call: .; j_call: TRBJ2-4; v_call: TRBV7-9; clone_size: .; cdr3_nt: TGTGCCAGCAGCCCCTACGATCTAGCCAAAAACATTCAGTACTTC; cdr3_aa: CASSPYDLAKNIQYF
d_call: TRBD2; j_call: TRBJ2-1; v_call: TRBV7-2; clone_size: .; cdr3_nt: TGTGCCAGCAGCTTACCGGGAGGCTACAATGAGCAGTTCTTC; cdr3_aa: CASSLPGGYNEQFF
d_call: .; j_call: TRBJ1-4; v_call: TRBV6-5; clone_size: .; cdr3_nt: TGTGCCAGCAGTTACTCGACGAACAGGATTAATGAAAAACTGTTTTTT; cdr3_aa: CASSYSTNRINEKLFF
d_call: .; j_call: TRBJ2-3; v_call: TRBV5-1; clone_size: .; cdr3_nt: TGCGCCACCAAAAGGAACTCAGGGTCTGGTGCAGATACGCAGTATTTT; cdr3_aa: CATKRNSGSGADTQYF
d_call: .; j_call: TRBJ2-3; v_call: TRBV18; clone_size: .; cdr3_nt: TGTGCCAGCTCACCGGACCGCACAGATACGCAGTATTTT; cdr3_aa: CASSPDRTDTQYF
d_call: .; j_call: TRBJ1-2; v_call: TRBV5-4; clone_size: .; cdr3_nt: TGTGCCAGCAGCACTAAAGTGGGGGCACGTGGCTACACCTTC; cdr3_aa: CASSTKVGARGYTF
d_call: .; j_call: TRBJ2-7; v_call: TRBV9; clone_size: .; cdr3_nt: TGTGCCAGCAGCGTAAACTGGAACGAGCAGTACTTC; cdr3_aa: CASSVNWNEQYF
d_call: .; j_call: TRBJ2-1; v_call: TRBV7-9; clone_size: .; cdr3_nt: TGTGCCAGCAGCTCTAGCCCCCTATGGGCGGGCGATAATTACAATGAGCAGTTCTTC; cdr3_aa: CASSSSPLWAGDNYNEQFF
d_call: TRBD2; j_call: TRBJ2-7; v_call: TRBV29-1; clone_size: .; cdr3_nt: TGCAGCGTTGAGCGGGAGGCCTCCTACGAGCAGTACTTC; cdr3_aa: CSVEREASYEQYF
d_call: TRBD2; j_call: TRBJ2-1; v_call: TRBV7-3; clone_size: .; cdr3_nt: TGTGCCAGCAGCCCCGCGGGGAGCGGGGGAAAGGAGCAGTTCTTC; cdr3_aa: CASSPAGSGGKEQFF
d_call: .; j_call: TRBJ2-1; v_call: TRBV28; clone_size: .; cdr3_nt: TGTGCCAGCAGTTTGGGCAGGGAAGATGAGCAGTTCTTC; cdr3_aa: CASSLGREDEQFF
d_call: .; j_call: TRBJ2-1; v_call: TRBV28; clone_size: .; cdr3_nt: TGTGCCAGCAGGACTAGCTACAATGAGCAGTTCTTC; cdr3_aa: CASRTSYNEQFF
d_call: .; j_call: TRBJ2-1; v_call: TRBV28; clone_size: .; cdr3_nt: TGTGCCAGCAGTTTAATCATCCATGGGTTCGATGAGCAGTTCTTC; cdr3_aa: CASSLIIHGFDEQFF